The 21 T cell receptor beta chains reported below all come from one sample, sequenced in a study of T-cell reconstitution after alpha-beta-depleted transplantation in children. Unique molecular identifiers were incorporated into the prepared TCRbeta library. Using its own MiXCR run on the PCR reads, TCRdb lists one record per CDR3 protein. Of approximately 520,000 distinct CDR3 sequences in the sample, approximately 30% were seen once. This specimen consisted of PBMCs from the stem cell graft donor, obtained from the stem cell graft. Source of these receptors: a human donor who donated a stem cell graft to a child with aplastic anemia.

The chain links TRBV24-1 to TRBJ2-1; no definite D call. The CDR3 is made up of 12 amino acids. V was shortened by 0 bases and J by 11 bases, with 7 bases between the two germline ends. Germline V gives CDR1 KGHDR, CDR2 SFDVKD. The CDR3 loop is CATSDLSTQQFF. The DNA of the CDR3 is TGTGCCACCAGTGATTTGAGCACCCAGCAGTTCTTC.

V usage is TRBV12-3 or TRBV12-4 and J usage is TRBJ1-1, with 11 bases lining up with TRBD1. Unmatched junction bases numbered 15, after V lost 9 bases and J lost 6 bases. The CDR3 is 16 amino acids. The DNA for the CDR3 is TGTGCCAGTCAAAACCGGGACAGGGGGAGAATTTCTGAAGCTTTCTTT. It codes for CASQNRDRGRISEAFF.

This chain connects TRBV10-3 to TRBJ1-5; D ambiguous. Trimming took 2 bases from V and 2 from J, leaving 10 bases between them. CDR3 size: 15 residues. The germline gives CDR1 ENHRY, CDR2 SYGVKD. The CDR3 here is CAISEGREGNQPQHF. The CDR3, as DNA: TGTGCCATCAGTGAGGGAAGGGAGGGCAATCAGCCCCAGCATTTT.

The genes are TRBV19 and TRBJ1-5; the D gene is possibly TRBD1 (6 bases). The germline V gene encodes CDR1 LNHDA and CDR2 SQIVND (reference sequence). This CDR3 contains 14 residues. V was pared by 6 bases and J by 5 bases, with 14 bases between. For the CDR3, the DNA is TGTGCCAGTAGGAGAGACAGGACGGATCAGCCCCAGCATTTT. Translating it yields CASRRDRTDQPQHF.

This clonotype was counted between two and nine times. The rearrangement links TRBV20-1 to TRBJ2-1; weak D call: TRBD2 (6 bases). Trimming pared 8 bases from V and 6 bases from J, leaving 17 bases between. Germline CDR1 DFQATT, CDR2 SNEGSKA (reference sequence). The CDR3 covers 13 residues. DNA of the CDR3: TGCAGTCTATTGCGGGATTTACCCAATGAGCAGTTCTTC. Its translation: CSLLRDLPNEQFF.

V and J are TRBV20-1 and TRBJ2-1; D unresolved. The germline V gene has CDR1 DFQATT and CDR2 SNEGSKA (reference sequence). The CDR3 sequence is 11 residues long. Deletions cut 3 bases from V and 9 bases from J, with 9 bases between. Here the CDR3 reads CSASRLSEQFF. The CDR3 coding sequence is TGCAGTGCTAGCCGCCTATCTGAGCAGTTCTTC.

This clonotype appeared a few times. The rearrangement uses TRBV15 and TRBJ1-3; D ambiguous. CDR3 size: 16 residues. Germline CDR1 is LNHNV and CDR2 is YYDKDF (reference sequence). V dropped 7 bases and J dropped 0 bases, with 16 bases sitting between them. This CDR3 reads CATTRLPGTSGNTIYF. The CDR3 DNA reads as TGTGCCACCACCCGGTTACCGGGTACCTCTGGAAACACCATATATTTT.

This chain uses TRBV20-1 with TRBJ2-1; 11 bases agree with TRBD2. Trimming at V came to 5 bases and at J to 3 bases, leaving 6 bases not matched to a gene. The CDR3 extends over 15 amino acids. Germline V lookup: CDR1 DFQATT, CDR2 SNEGSKA (reference sequence). In DNA form, the CDR3 reads TGCAGTGCTGTCCTAGCGGGAGGACTCTACAATGAGCAGTTCTTC. It specifies CSAVLAGGLYNEQFF.

This clonotype turned up a few times. The chain joins TRBV20-1 to TRBJ2-1, with D perhaps being TRBD1 or TRBD2 (5 bases each). The germline V and J ends were trimmed by 2 bases and 5 bases, with 13 bases remaining between them. Germline values: CDR1 DFQATT, CDR2 SNEGSKA (reference sequence). The CDR3 extends over 14 amino acids. DNA for the CDR3: TGCAGTGCTAGACGTACCGGGACCCACAATGAGCAGTTCTTC. Its protein product is CSARRTGTHNEQFF.

The chain carries TRBV18 and TRBJ2-3; 14 bases match TRBD2. V dropped 6 bases and J dropped 0; count of bases not matched to a gene: 5. Per germline, CDR1 KGHSH and CDR2 LQKENI. The CDR3 has 17 amino acids. The CDR3 loop reads CASSHRLAGGSTDTQYF. The DNA for the CDR3 is TGTGCCAGCTCGCACCGACTAGCGGGAGGGAGCACAGATACGCAGTATTTT.

This clonotype showed up just a few times. An end of the junction differs from the germline gene, which may be a read error. V usage is TRBV25-1 and J usage is TRBJ2-3; the match to TRBD1 covers 10 bases. The CDR3 spans 12 residues. CDR1 is MGHDK and CDR2 is SYGVNS in the germline V gene. The CDR3 spells CASSDRLGQGGF. CDR3 in DNA: TGTGCCAGCAGTGACCGATTAGGACAGGGGGGTTTT. The whole variable domain, remainder taken from reference TRBV25-1 and TRBJ2-3, is EADIYQTPRYLVIGTGKKITLECSQTMGHDKMYWYQQDPGMELHLIHYSYGVNSTEKGDLSSESTVSRIRTEHFPLTLESARPSHTSQYLCASSDRLGQGGFGPGTRLTVL.

The J gene is TRBJ2-1, the V gene TRBV11-1; TRBD2 matches at 14 bases. The germline V gene has CDR1 SGHAT and CDR2 FQDESV (reference sequence). J was trimmed by 7 bases and V by 4 bases; bases with no gene match: 12. The CDR3 spans 18 residues. The CDR3 DNA sequence: TGTGCCAGCAGCTCGCCCGGGACTAGCGGGAGTCCGGCAAATGAGCAGTTCTTC. Translation: CASSSPGTSGSPANEQFF.

This clonotype showed up just a few times. The chain has TRBV12-3 or TRBV12-4 and TRBJ2-3; no definite D call. V was cut by 6 bases and J by 5 bases, with 18 bases left in between. This CDR3 region has 15 residues. CDR3 loop: CASRSLGSAKDTQYF. In nucleotides, the CDR3 is TGTGCCAGCAGGTCGCTAGGCTCGGCGAAAGATACGCAGTATTTT.

The chain carries TRBV7-9 and TRBJ1-1; D is undetermined. V was cut by 1 base and J by 9 bases, with 6 bases left in between. The CDR3 sequence is 11 residues long. Germline CDR1 SEHNR, CDR2 FQNEAQ (reference sequence). CDR3 region: CASSLVQKAFF. CDR3 DNA sequence: TGTGCCAGCAGCTTAGTACAGAAAGCTTTCTTT. Full variable domain (remainder filled in from reference TRBV7-9 and TRBJ1-1): DTGVSQNPRHKITKRGQNVTFRCDPISEHNRLYWYRQTLGQGPEFLTYFQNEAQLEKSRLLSDRFSAERPKGSFSTLEIQRTEQGDSAMYLCASSLVQKAFFGQGTRLTVV.

CDR3 region: CASSIGGGGRKLFF. CDR3 in DNA: TGTGCCAGCAGTATCGGCGGGGGGGGCCGAAAACTGTTTTTT. The gene calls are TRBV11-2 and TRBJ1-4; maybe TRBD1 (6 bases). The V end lost 6 bases, the J end lost 10 bases, and 18 bases lay between the germline ends. The germline V gene encodes CDR1 SGHAT and CDR2 FQNNGV. The CDR3 has 14 residues.

The gene calls are TRBV9 and TRBJ2-5; possible D gene TRBD2, 5 bases. V was trimmed by 0 bases and J by 3 bases, leaving 12 bases between them. From germline, CDR1 is SGDLS and CDR2 YYNGEE. The CDR3 loop spans 15 amino acids. CDR3 nucleotides: TGTGCCAGCAGCGTAGAACGGACTGGGAAAGAGACCCAGTACTTC. This encodes CASSVERTGKETQYF.

The gene calls are TRBV11-3 and TRBJ2-1, with D possibly being TRBD2 (5 bases). Trimming pared 6 bases from V and 4 bases from J, leaving 13 bases between. The germline V gene encodes CDR1 SGHNT and CDR2 YENEEA. The CDR3 sequence is 14 residues long. CDR3 sequence: CASSLPSRYNEQFF. The CDR3 coding sequence is TGTGCCAGCAGTTTGCCTAGCCGATACAATGAGCAGTTCTTC. Full variable domain (rest looked up from reference TRBV11-3 and TRBJ2-1): EAGVVQSPRYKIIEKKQPVAFWCNPISGHNTLYWYLQNLGQGPELLIRYENEEAVDDSQLPKDRFSAERLKGVDSTLKIQPAELGDSAVYLCASSLPSRYNEQFFGPGTRLTVL.

V is TRBV7-9 and J is TRBJ2-1; 8 bases are shared with TRBD2. This CDR3 is built from 15 residues. Germline CDR1 reads SEHNR; CDR2 reads FQNEAQ (reference sequence). Trimming cost V 3 bases and J 6 bases; bases outside gene matches: 7. CDR3 DNA sequence: TGTGCCAGCAGCTTGGGTGGCGGGAGGCTCAATGAGCAGTTCTTC. Translated: CASSLGGGRLNEQFF.

This sequence joins TRBV20-1 and TRBJ2-1; D unresolved. Germline-derived CDR1 and CDR2 are DFQATT and SNEGSKA (reference sequence). There are 12 residues in the CDR3. Trimming cost V 3 bases and J 9 bases, with 12 bases left between them. CDR3 DNA: TGCAGTGCTAGCGTAGGGCAGGCTGAGCAGTTCTTC. Translating it yields CSASVGQAEQFF.

The genes are TRBV20-1 and TRBJ2-1, with D hard to call. Trimming took 3 bases from V and 5 from J, leaving 8 bases between them. Germline V gives CDR1 DFQATT, CDR2 SNEGSKA (reference sequence). The CDR3 has 12 amino acids. CDR3 bases: TGCAGTGCTAGCTTCACAAACAATGAGCAGTTCTTC. Its protein is CSASFTNNEQFF.

The CDR3 coding sequence is TGTGCCAGCAGCCTACCGGGACAGGGGGTAAAAAACATTCAGTACTTC. Encoded protein: CASSLPGQGVKNIQYF. V and J are TRBV7-2 and TRBJ2-4; TRBD1 matches 11 bases. The germline gives CDR1 SGHTA, CDR2 FQGNSA. V lost 5 bases, J lost 4 bases, and 7 bases stayed unmatched. CDR3 length equals 16 residues.